The 12 T cell receptor beta chains presented below share a single source sample, sequenced in a study of regulatory T cells in long-lasting Graves disease. With iRepertoire HTBI primers and Arm-PCR of CDR3 regions, TCR beta libraries were built. TCRdb reanalysed the multiplex PCR reads using MiXCR and keeps one entry per CDR3 protein. The sample shows a few hundred thousand distinct CDR3 sequences, 10% to 15% of them seen only once. The sample's time point: newly diagnosed GD, antithyroid drugs for less than 3 months. The TCR library was prepared using RNA isolated from PBMCs. These data were also reused for a study on T cells in Graves' hyperthyroidism and ophthalmopathy.

The source was peripheral blood mononuclear cells (PBMCs), collected at new diagnosis, from a patient treated with antithyroid drugs. These receptors all come from a woman in her late teens or twenties with Graves disease.

This sequence joins TRBV5-1 and TRBJ2-1; D is ambiguous. The CDR3 covers 15 residues. With 2 bases removed from V and 1 base from J, the gap between germline ends came to 10 bases. Germline CDR1 is SGHRS and CDR2 is YFSETQ. The CDR3 is CASSFLPLSYNEQFF. The DNA for the CDR3 is TGCGCCAGCAGCTTTTTACCCCTTTCCTACAATGAGCAGTTCTTC.

This clonotype came up many times. This chain uses TRBV20-1 with TRBJ2-4; TRBD1 matches at 8 bases. The CDR3 is 15 amino acids. Per germline, CDR1 DFQATT and CDR2 SNEGSKA (reference sequence). V lost 4 bases to trimming and J lost 0 bases; unmatched junction nucleotides: 5. The CDR3 coding sequence is TGCAGTGCTAAAGACAGGGGCCGAGCCAAAAACATTCAGTACTTC. Amino acids: CSAKDRGRAKNIQYF.

In DNA form, the CDR3 reads TGTGCCACGCGGAGGAGGTTGGTCACTGAAGCTTTCTTT. Protein sequence: CATRRRLVTEAFF. V gene TRBV15 combines with J gene TRBJ1-1, with D unclear. V shed 9 bases and J shed 4 bases, with 15 bases lying between them. The V gene's germline CDR1 is LNHNV and CDR2 YYDKDF (reference sequence). The CDR3 contains 13 residues.

This clonotype showed up many times. The chain has TRBV7-8 and TRBJ2-7, with D hard to call. With 6 bases removed from V and 7 bases from J, the gap between germline ends came to 13 bases. This CDR3 contains 12 residues. In germline, CDR1 is SGHVS, CDR2 FQNEAQ. CDR3 in amino acids: CASSSSSVEQYF. The CDR3 nucleotides are TGTGCCAGCAGTTCTTCTTCGGTGGAGCAGTACTTC.

This clonotype was recorded many times. The chain is built from TRBV12-3 or TRBV12-4 and TRBJ2-7; D tentatively reads TRBD1 or TRBD2 (5 bases each). Between the trimmed V and J ends, which lost 7 bases and 3 bases, there was a span of 16 bases. This CDR3 comprises 14 residues. The CDR3 DNA reads TGTGCCAGCAATACGGGACCGGGAAGCTACGAGCAGTACTTC. This sequence encodes CASNTGPGSYEQYF.

This clonotype came up many times. The chain employs TRBV2 and TRBJ2-5, with D perhaps assigned TRBD1 or TRBD2 (6 bases each). CDR3 size: 15 residues. From germline, CDR1 is SNHLY and CDR2 FYNNEI. The ends were cut back, 1 base at V and 5 bases at J, with 14 bases in the middle. CDR3 nucleotides: TGTGCCAGCAGTGAAGAGGCTTGGAGGGGGGAGACCCAGTACTTC. Amino acid sequence: CASSEEAWRGETQYF.

In this sample, this clonotype turned up many times. The genes are TRBV2 and TRBJ2-2, with D hard to call. In germline, CDR1 is SNHLY, CDR2 FYNNEI. V gave up 5 bases and J gave up 2 bases, with 6 bases separating them. This CDR3 has 13 residues. CDR3 amino acids: CASSPYNTGELFF. CDR3 in DNA: TGTGCCAGCAGTCCCTACAACACCGGGGAGCTGTTTTTT.

This clonotype was recorded many times. The chain has TRBV12-3 or TRBV12-4 and TRBJ1-6, with D maybe TRBD1 (5 bases). This CDR3 is 16 amino acids long. V gave up 6 bases and J gave up 8 bases, with 20 bases separating them. The CDR3 DNA reads as TGTGCCAGCAGCGGAAGCTATTGGGGGGTCGATTCACCCCTCCACTTT. Residues: CASSGSYWGVDSPLHF.

The chain employs TRBV6-2 or TRBV6-3 and TRBJ1-1; D remains ambiguous. This CDR3 is 14 amino acids long. CDR1 is MNHEY and CDR2 is SVGEGT in the germline V gene. V was shortened by 3 bases and J by 5 bases, with 13 bases between the two germline ends. In DNA form, the CDR3 reads TGTGCCAGCAGTTATGAGTCGACGACGACTGAAGCTTTCTTT. This codes for CASSYESTTTEAFF.

This clonotype was seen more than once but under ten times. V is TRBV6-1 and J is TRBJ2-3; tentatively, D is TRBD2 (5 bases). The CDR3 is made up of 17 amino acids. Germline V CDR1 and CDR2: MNHNS, SASEGT. V dropped 6 bases and J dropped 2 bases, with 21 bases sitting between them. The CDR3 sequence is CASSLARATKDTDTQYF. The CDR3 DNA reads as TGTGCCAGCAGCCTAGCCCGGGCGACCAAAGACACAGATACGCAGTATTTT.

This chain joins TRBV2 and TRBJ2-1; D is ambiguous. Germline V lookup: CDR1 SNHLY, CDR2 FYNNEI. V was pared by 7 bases and J by 6 bases, with 7 bases between. This CDR3 has 11 residues. This CDR3 reads CASTPGNEQFF. DNA for the CDR3: TGTGCCAGCACCCCTGGCAATGAGCAGTTCTTC. Based on the CDR3 plus reference TRBV2 and TRBJ2-1, the full variable domain is EPEVTQTPSHQVTQMGQEVILRCVPISNHLYFYWYRQILGQKVEFLVSFYNNEISEKSEIFDDQFSVERPDGSNFTLKIRSTKLEDSAMYFCASTPGNEQFFGPGTRLTVL.

In this sample, this clonotype turned up many times. The V and J genes are TRBV28 and TRBJ2-5; 11 nucleotides align to TRBD2. V was pared by 6 bases and J by 3 bases, with 12 bases of the junction left unmatched. The CDR3 length is 17 residues. CDR1 and CDR2 from the germline V gene are MDHEN and SYDVKM. The CDR3 reads CASRSPPGTSGEETQYF. CDR3 DNA sequence: TGTGCCAGCAGGTCCCCCCCCGGGACTAGCGGAGAAGAGACCCAGTACTTC.